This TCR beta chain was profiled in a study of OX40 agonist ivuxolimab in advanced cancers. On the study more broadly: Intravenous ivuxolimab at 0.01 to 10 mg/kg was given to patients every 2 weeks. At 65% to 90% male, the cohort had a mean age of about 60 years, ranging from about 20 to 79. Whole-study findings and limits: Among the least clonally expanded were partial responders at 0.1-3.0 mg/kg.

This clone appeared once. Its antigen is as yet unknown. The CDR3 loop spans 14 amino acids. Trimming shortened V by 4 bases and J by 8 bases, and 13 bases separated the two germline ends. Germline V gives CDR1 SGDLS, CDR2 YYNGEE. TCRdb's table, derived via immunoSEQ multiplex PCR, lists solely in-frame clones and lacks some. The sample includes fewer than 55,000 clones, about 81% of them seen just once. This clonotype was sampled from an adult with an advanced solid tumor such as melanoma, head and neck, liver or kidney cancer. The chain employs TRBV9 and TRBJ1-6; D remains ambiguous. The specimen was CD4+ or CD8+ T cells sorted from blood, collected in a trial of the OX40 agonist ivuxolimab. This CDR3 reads CASSWRESDSPLHF. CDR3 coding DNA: TGTGCCAGCAGCTGGCGGGAGAGTGATTCACCCCTCCACTTT.